This TCR beta chain was sequenced for a study of Graves' ophthalmopathy and Graves' hyperthyroidism. The study amplified TCR beta CDR3 regions using RNA transcripts. HTBI primers were employed in first-round RT-PCR, then a second-round multiplex PCR followed. TCRdb re-called the multiplex PCR reads through MiXCR, storing one row per CDR3 protein. The profile covers about 370,000 distinct CDR3 sequences, with roughly a sixth appearing a single time and roughly 2.6% taken by the ten largest. Trimming left V 5 bases short and J 7 bases short, with 21 bases between. There are 14 residues in the CDR3. Germline V gene data show CDR1 as DFQATT and CDR2 as SNEGSKA (reference sequence).

This TCR was sampled from an adult woman with stable Graves' hyperthyroidism. V and J are TRBV20-1 and TRBJ2-7; D tentatively reads TRBD1 or TRBD2 (6 bases each). Source material: peripheral blood. The CDR3 DNA reads as TGCAGTGCTGGCGGCCGGGGGCGATCTTATGAGCAGTACTTC. This sequence encodes CSAGGRGRSYEQYF.